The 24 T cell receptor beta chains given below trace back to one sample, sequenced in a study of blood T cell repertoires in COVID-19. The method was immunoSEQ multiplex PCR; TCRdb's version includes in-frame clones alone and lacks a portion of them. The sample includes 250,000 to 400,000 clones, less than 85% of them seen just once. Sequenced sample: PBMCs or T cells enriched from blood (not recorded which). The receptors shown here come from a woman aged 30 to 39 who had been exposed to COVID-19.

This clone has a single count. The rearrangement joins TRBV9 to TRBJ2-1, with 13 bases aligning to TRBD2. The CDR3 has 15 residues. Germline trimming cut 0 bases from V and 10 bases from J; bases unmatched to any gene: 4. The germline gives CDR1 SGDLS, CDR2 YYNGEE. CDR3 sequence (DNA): TGTGCCAGCAGCGTAGGACTAGCGGGAGGAGAGGAGCAGTTCTTC. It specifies CASSVGLAGGEEQFF.

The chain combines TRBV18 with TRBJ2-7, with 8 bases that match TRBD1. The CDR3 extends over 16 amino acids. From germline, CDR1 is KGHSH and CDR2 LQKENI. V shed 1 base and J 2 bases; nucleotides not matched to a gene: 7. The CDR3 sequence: CASSPRSTGEAYEQYF. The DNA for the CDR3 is TGTGCCAGCTCACCACGGTCGACAGGGGAGGCCTACGAGCAGTACTTC.

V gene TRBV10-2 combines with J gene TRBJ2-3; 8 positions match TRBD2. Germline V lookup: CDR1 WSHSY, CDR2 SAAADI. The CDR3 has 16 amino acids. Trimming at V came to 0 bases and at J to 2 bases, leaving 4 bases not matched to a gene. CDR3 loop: CASSESGGRLTDTQYF. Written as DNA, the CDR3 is TGCGCCAGCAGTGAGTCTGGCGGGAGGCTCACAGATACGCAGTATTTT.

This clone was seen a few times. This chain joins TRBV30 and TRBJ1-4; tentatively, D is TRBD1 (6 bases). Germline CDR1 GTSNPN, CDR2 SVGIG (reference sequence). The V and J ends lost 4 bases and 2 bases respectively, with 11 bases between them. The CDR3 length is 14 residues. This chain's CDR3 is CAWMGALTNEKLFF. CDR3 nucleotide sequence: TGTGCCTGGATGGGGGCCCTGACTAATGAAAAACTGTTTTTT.

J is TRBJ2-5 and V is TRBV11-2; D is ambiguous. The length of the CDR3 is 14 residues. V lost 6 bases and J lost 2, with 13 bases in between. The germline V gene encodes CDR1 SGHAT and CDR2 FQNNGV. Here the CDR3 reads CASSPRVPQETQYF. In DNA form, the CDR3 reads TGTGCCAGCAGTCCCCGCGTCCCGCAAGAGACCCAGTACTTC.

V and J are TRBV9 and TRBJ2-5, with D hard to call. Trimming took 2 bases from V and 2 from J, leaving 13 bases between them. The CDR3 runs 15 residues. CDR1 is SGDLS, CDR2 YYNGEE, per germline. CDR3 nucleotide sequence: TGTGCCAGCAGCGTGAGTACTAACTCACAAGAGACCCAGTACTTC. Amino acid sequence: CASSVSTNSQETQYF.

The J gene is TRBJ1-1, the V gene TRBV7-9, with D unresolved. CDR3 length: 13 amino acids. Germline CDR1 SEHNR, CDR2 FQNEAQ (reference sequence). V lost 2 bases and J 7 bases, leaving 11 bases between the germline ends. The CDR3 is CASSLLEGSEAFF. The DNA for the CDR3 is TGTGCCAGCAGCTTACTAGAGGGCAGTGAAGCTTTCTTT.

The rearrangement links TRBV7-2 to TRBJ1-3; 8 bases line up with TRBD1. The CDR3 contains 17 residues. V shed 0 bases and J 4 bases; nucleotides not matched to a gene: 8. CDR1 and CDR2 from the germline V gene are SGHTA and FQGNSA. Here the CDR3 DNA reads TGTGCCAGCAGCTTAGCGCAGGCAGGGGGCACAGGAAACACCATATATTTT. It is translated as CASSLAQAGGTGNTIYF.

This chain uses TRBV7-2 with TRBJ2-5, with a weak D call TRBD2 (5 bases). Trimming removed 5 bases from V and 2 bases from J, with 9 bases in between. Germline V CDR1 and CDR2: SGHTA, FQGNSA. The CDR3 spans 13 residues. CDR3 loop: CASSPRGQETQYF. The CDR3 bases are TGTGCCAGCAGCCCCCGGGGACAAGAGACCCAGTACTTC.

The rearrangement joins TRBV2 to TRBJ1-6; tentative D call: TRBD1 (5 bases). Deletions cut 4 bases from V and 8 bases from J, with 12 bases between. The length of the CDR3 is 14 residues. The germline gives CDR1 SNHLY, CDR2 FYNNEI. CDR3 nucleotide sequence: TGTGCCAGCAGTGGACCGGGGGTTTATTCACCCCTCCACTTT. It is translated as CASSGPGVYSPLHF. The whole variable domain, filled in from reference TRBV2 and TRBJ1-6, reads EPEVTQTPSHQVTQMGQEVILRCVPISNHLYFYWYRQILGQKVEFLVSFYNNEISEKSEIFDDQFSVERPDGSNFTLKIRSTKLEDSAMYFCASSGPGVYSPLHFGNGTRLTVT.

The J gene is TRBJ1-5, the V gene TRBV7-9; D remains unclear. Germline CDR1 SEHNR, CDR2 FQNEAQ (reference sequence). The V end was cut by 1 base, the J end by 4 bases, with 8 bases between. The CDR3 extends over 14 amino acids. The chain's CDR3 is CASSLVVYNQPQHF. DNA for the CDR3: TGTGCCAGCAGCTTAGTCGTCTATAATCAGCCCCAGCATTTT.

CDR3 sequence reads: CATSRDLKGLELETQYF. Here the CDR3 DNA reads TGTGCCACCAGCAGAGATTTGAAGGGGTTGGAGTTAGAGACCCAGTACTTC. V usage is TRBV15 and J usage is TRBJ2-5, with D perhaps matching TRBD1 (5 bases). V was clipped by 0 bases and J by 4 bases, with 18 bases between them. The CDR3 is 17 residues long. Germline CDR1 is LNHNV and CDR2 is YYDKDF (reference sequence).

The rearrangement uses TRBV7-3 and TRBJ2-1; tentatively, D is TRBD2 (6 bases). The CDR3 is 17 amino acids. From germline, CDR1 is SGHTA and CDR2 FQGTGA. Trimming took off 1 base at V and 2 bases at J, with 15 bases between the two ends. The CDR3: CASSLNPPGAPYNEQFF. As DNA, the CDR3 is TGTGCCAGCAGCTTAAATCCACCGGGAGCCCCCTACAATGAGCAGTTCTTC. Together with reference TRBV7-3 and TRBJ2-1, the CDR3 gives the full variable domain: GAGVSQTPSNKVTEKGKYVELRCDPISGHTALYWYRQSLGQGPEFLIYFQGTGAADDSGLPNDRFFAVRPEGSVSTLKIQRTERGDSAVYLCASSLNPPGAPYNEQFFGPGTRLTVL.

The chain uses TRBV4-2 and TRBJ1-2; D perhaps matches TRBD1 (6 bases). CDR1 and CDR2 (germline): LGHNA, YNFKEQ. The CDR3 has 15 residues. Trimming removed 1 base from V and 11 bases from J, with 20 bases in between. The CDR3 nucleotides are TGTGCCAGCAGCCAAGGAGACCCGGACAGCCTGGGGTACACCTTC. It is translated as CASSQGDPDSLGYTF.

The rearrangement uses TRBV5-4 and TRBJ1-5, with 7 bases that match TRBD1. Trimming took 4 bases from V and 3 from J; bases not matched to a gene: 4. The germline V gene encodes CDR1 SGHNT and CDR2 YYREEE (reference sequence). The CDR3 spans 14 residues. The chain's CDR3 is CASSLQGFNQPQHF. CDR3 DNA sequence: TGTGCCAGCAGCCTACAGGGGTTCAATCAGCCCCAGCATTTT.

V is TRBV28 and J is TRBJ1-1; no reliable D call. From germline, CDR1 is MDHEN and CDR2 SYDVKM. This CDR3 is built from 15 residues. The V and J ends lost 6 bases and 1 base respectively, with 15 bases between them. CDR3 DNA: TGTGCCAGCAGGACTGGGTCCCTAGGGAACACTGAAGCTTTCTTT. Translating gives CASRTGSLGNTEAFF.

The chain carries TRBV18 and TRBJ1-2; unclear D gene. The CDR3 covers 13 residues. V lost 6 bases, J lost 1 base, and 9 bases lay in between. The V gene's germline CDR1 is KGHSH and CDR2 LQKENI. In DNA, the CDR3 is TGTGCCAGCTCGCCGGCGGTTAACTATGGCTACACCTTC. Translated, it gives CASSPAVNYGYTF. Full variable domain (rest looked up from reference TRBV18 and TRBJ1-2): NAGVMQNPRHLVRRRGQEARLRCSPMKGHSHVYWYRQLPEEGLKFMVYLQKENIIDESGMPKERFSAEFPKEGPSILRIQQVVRGDSAAYFCASSPAVNYGYTFGSGTRLTVV.

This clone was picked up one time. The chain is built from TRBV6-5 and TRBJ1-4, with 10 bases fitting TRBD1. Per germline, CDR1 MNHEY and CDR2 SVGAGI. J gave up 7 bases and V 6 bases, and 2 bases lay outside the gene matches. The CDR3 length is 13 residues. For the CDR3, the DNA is TGTGCCAGCAGAAGGACAGGGGGTGAAAAACTGTTTTTT. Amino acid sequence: CASRRTGGEKLFF.

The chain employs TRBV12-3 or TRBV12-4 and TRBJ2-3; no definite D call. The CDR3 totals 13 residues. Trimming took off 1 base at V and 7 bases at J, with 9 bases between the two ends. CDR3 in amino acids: CASSLGLGYTQYF. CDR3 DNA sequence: TGTGCCAGCAGTTTAGGGCTGGGCTATACGCAGTATTTT.

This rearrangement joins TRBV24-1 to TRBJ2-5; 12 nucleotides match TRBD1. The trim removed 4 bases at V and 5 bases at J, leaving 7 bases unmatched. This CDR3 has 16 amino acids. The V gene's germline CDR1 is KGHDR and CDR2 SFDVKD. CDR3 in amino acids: CATSEPRDRGHETQYF. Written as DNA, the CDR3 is TGTGCCACCAGTGAACCTCGGGACAGGGGGCATGAGACCCAGTACTTC.

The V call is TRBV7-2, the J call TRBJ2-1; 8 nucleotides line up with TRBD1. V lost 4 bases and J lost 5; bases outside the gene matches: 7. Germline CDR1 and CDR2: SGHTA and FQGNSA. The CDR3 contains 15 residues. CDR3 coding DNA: TGTGCCAGCAGCTCCGGACAGGGAGTTCACAATGAGCAGTTCTTC. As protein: CASSSGQGVHNEQFF.

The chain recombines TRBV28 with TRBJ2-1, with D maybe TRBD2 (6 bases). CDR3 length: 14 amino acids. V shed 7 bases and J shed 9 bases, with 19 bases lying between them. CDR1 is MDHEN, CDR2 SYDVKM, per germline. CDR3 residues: CASTVSGRPGEQFF. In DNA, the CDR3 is TGTGCCAGCACGGTTAGCGGAAGGCCGGGTGAGCAGTTCTTC. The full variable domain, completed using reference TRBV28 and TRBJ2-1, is DVKVTQSSRYLVKRTGEKVFLECVQDMDHENMFWYRQDPGLGLRLIYFSYDVKMKEKGDIPEGYSVSREKKERFSLILESASTNQTSMYLCASTVSGRPGEQFFGPGTRLTVL.

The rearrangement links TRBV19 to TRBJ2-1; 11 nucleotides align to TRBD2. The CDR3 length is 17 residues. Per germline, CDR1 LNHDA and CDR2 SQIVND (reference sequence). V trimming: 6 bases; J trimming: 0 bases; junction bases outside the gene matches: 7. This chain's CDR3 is CASRRLAGSISYNEQFF. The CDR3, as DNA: TGTGCCAGTAGAAGACTAGCGGGAAGTATCTCCTACAATGAGCAGTTCTTC.

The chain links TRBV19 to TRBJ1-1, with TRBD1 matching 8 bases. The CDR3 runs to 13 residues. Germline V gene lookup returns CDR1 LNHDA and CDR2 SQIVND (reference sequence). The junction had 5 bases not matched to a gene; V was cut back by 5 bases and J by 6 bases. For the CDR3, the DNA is TGTGCCAGTAGTGTTGACAGGGGATCTGAAGCTTTCTTT. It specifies CASSVDRGSEAFF.